These 5 T cell receptor beta chains were sequenced from one sample in a study of blood T cells in healthy people across ages. The second PCR ran roughly 7 to 11 cycles with a sample-barcoded 5' primer and J-beta primers. TCRdb reanalysed the 5' RACE reads using MiXCR and keeps one entry per CDR3 protein. Counted here are just over 1 million distinct CDR3 sequences, 40% to 50% occurring once; the ten biggest clones make up approximately 20%. Sequencing was done on a sample of blood. The receptors shown here come from a woman between 55 and 75 years old in good health.

The chain has TRBV6-1 and TRBJ2-1, with D unclear. Germline assignment: CDR1 MNHNS and CDR2 SASEGT. The CDR3 extends over 16 amino acids. With 3 bases removed from V and 4 bases from J, the gap between germline ends came to 16 bases. CDR3 in DNA: TGTGCCAGCAGTGAGATAGAGAGAGTTAGGTACAATGAGCAGTTCTTC. This translates into CASSEIERVRYNEQFF.

This chain uses TRBV29-1 with TRBJ2-1, with a tentative D call TRBD1 (6 bases). Per germline, CDR1 SQVTM and CDR2 ANQGSEA. The CDR3 has 12 amino acids. V lost 3 bases and J 9 bases, leaving 12 bases between the germline ends. The CDR3 DNA sequence: TGCAGCGTTGATGCGCCAGGGGTTGAGCAGTTCTTC. It codes for CSVDAPGVEQFF.

CDR3 loop: CASIRRGPNTEAFF. The CDR3 bases are TGTGCCAGCATAAGAAGGGGGCCGAACACTGAAGCTTTCTTT. The rearrangement uses TRBV12-3 or TRBV12-4 and TRBJ1-1, with TRBD1 matching over 7 bases. The CDR3 length is 14 residues. The J segment lost 1 base and the V segment lost 7 bases, leaving 6 bases of the junction unmatched.

The chain joins TRBV7-9 to TRBJ2-1; D possibly corresponds to TRBD2 (7 bases). Germline lookup yields CDR1 SEHNR and CDR2 FQNEAQ (reference sequence). With 0 bases removed from V and 5 bases from J, the gap between germline ends came to 23 bases. The CDR3 consists of 19 residues. Here the CDR3 DNA reads TGTGCCAGCAGCTTAGCGGGGGCTAGCGGCACCTCGGGGGACAATGAGCAGTTCTTC. Translated, it gives CASSLAGASGTSGDNEQFF.

In regard to this clonotype: The junction shows a germline mismatch at one end, possibly a read error. The chain links TRBV5-1 to TRBJ2-5, with TRBD2 matching 8 bases. The CDR3 extends over 15 amino acids. CDR1 is SGHRS and CDR2 is YFSETQ in the germline V gene. The DNA of the CDR3 is TGCGCCAGCAGCTTATTCAAGCGGGAGCGGGAGACCCGGTACTTC. Translating it yields CASSLFKRERETRYF. Full variable domain (remainder filled in from reference TRBV5-1 and TRBJ2-5): KAGVTQTPRYLIKTRGQQVTLSCSPISGHRSVSWYQQTPGQGLQFLFEYFSETQRNKGNFPGRFSGRQFSNSRSEMNVSTLELGDSALYLCASSLFKRERETRYFGPGTRLLVL.